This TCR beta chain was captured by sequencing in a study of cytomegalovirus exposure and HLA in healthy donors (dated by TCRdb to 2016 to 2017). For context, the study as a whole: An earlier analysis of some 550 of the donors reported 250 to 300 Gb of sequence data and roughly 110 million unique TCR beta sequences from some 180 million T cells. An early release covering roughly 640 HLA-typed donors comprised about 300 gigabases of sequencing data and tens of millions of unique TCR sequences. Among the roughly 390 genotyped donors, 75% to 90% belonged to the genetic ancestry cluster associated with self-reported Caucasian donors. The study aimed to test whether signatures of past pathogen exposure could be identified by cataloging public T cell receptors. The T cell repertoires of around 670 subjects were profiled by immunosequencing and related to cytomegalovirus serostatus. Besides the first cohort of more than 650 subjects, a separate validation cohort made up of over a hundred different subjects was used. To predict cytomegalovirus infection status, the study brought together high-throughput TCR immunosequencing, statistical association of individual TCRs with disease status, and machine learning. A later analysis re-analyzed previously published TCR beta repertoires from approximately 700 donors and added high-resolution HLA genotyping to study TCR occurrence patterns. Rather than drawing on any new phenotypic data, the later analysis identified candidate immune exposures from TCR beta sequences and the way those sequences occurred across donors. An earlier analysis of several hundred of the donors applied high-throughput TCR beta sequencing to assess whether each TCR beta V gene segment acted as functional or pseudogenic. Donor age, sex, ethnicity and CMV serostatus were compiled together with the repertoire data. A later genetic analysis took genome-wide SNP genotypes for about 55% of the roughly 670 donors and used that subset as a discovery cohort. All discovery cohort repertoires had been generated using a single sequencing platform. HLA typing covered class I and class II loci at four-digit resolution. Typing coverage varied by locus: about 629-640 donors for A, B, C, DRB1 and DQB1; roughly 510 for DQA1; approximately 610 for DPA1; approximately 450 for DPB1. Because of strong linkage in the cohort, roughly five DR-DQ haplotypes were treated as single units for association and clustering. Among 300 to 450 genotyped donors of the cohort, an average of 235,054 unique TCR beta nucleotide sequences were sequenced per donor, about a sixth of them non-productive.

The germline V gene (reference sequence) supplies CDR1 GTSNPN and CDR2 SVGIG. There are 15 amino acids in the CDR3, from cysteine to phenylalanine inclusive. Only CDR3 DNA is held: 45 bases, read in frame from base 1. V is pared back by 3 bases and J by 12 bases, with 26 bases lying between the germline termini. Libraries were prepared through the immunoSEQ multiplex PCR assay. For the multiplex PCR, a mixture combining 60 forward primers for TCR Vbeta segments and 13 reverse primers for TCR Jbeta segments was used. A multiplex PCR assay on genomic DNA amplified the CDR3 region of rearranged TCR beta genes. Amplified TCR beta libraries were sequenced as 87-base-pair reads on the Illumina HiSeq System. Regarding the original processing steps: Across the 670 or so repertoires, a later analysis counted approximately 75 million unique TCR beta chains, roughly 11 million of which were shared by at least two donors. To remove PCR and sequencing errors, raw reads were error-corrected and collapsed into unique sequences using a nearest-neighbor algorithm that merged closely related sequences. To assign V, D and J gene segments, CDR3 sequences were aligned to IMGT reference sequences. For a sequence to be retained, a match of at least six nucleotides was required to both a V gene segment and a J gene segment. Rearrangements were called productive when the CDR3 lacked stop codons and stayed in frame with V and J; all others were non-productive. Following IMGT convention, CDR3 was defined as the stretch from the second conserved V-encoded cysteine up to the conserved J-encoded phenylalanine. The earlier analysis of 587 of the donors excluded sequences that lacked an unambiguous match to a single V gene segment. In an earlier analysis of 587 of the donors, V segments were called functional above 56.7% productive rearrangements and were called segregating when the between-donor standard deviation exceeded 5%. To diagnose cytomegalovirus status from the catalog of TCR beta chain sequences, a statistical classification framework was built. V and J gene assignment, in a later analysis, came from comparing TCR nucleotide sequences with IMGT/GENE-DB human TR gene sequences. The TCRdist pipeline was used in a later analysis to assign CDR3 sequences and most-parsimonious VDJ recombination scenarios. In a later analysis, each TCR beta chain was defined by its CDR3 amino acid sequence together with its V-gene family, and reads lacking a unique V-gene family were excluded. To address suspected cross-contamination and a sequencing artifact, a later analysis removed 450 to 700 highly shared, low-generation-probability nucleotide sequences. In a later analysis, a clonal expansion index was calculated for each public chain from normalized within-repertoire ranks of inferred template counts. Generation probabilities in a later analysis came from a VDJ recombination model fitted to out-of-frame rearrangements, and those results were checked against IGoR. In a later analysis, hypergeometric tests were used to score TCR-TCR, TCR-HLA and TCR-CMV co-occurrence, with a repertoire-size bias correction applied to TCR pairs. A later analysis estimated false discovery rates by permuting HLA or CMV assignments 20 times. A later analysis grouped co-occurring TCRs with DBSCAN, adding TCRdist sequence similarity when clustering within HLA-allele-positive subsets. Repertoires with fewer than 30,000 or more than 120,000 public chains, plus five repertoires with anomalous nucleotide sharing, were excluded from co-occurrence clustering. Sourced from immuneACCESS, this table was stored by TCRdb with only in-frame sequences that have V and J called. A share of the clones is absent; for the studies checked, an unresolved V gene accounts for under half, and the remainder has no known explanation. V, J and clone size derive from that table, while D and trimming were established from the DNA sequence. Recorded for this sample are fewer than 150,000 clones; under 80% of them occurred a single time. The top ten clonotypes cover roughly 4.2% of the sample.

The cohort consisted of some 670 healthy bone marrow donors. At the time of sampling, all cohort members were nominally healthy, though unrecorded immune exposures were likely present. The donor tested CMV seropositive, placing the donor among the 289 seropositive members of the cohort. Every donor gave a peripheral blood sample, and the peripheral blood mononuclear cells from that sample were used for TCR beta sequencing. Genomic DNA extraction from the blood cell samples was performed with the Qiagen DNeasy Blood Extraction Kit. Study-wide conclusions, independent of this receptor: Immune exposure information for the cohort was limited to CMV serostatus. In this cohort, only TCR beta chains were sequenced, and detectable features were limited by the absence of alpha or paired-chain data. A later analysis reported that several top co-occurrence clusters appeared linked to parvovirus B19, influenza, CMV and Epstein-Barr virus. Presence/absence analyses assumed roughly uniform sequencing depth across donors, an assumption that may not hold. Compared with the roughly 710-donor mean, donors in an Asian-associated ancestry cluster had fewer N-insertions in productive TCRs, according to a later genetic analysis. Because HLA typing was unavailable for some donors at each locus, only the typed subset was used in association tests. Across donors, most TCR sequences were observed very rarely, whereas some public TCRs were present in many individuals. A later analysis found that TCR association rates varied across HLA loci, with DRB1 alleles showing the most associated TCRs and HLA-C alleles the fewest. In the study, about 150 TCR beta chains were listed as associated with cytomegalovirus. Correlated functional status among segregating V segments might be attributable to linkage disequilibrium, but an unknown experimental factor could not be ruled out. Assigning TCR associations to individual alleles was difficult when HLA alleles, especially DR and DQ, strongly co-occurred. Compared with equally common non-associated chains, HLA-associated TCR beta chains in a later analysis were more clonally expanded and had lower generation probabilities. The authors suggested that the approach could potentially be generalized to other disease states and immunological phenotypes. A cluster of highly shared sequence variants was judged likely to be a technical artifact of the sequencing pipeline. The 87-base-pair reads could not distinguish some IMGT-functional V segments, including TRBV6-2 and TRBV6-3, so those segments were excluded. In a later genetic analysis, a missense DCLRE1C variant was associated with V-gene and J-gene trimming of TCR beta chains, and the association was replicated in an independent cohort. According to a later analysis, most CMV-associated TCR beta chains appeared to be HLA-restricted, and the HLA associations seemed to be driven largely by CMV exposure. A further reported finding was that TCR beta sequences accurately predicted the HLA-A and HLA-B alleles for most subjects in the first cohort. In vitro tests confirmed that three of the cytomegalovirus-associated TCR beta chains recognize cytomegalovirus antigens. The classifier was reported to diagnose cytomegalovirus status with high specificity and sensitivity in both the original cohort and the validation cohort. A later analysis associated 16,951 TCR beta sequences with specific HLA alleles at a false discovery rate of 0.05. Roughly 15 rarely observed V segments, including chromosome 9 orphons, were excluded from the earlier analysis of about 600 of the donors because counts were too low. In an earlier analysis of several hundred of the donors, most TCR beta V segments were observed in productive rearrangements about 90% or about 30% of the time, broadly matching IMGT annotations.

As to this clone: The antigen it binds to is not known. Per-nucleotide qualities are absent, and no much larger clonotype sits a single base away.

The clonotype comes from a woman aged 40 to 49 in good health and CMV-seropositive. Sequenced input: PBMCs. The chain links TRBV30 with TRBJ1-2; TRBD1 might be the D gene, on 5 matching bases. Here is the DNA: TGTGCCTGGAGCCCCCCCGACAGAAGGGACTCTATAGACACCTTC. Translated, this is CAWSPPDRRDSIDTF.